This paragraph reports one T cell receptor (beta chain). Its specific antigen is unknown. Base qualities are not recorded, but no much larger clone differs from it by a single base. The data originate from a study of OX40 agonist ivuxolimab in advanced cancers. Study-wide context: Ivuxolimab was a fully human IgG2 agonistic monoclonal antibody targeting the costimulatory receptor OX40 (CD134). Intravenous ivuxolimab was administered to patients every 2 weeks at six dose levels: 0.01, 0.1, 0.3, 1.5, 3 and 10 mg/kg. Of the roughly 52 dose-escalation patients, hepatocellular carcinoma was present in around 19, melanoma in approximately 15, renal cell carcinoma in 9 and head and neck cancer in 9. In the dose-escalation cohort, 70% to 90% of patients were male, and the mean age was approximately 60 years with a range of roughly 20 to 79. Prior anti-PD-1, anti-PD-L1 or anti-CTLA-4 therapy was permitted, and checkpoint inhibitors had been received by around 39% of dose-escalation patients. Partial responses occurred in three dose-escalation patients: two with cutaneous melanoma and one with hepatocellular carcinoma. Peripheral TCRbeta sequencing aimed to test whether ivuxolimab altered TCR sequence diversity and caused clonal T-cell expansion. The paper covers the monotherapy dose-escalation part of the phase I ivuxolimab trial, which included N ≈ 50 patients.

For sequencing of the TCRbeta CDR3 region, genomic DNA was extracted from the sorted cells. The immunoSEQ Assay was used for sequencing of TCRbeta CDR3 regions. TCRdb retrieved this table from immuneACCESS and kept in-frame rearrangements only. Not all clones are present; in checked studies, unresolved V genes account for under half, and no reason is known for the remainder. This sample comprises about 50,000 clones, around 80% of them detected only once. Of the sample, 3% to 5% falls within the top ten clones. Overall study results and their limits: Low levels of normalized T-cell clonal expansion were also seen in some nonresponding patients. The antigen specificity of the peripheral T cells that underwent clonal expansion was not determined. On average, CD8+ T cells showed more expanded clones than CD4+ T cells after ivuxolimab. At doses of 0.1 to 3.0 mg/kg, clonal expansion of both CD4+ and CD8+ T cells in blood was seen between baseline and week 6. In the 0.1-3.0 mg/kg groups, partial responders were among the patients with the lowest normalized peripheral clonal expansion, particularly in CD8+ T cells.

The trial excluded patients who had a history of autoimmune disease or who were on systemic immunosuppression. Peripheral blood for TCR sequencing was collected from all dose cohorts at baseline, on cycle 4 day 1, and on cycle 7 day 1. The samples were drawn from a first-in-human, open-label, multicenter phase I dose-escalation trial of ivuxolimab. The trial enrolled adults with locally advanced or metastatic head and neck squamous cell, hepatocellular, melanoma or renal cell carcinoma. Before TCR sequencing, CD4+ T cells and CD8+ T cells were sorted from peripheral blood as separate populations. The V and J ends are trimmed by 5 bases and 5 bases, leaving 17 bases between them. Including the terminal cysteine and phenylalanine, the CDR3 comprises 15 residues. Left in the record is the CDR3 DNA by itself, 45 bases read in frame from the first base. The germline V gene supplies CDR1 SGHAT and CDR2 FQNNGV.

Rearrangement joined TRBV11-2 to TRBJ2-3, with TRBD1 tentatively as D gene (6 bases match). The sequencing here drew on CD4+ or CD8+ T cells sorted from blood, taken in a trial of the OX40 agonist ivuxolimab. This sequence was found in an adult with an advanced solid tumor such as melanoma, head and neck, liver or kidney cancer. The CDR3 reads CASSQGTSQVDTQYF. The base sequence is TGTGCCAGCAGCCAGGGGACATCACAAGTAGATACGCAGTATTTT. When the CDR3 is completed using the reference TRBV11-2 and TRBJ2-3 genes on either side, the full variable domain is EAGVAQSPRYKIIEKRQSVAFWCNPISGHATLYWYQQILGQGPKLLIQFQNNGVVDDSQLPKDRFSAERLKGVDSTLKIQPAKLEDSAVYLCASSQGTSQVDTQYFGPGTRLTVL.